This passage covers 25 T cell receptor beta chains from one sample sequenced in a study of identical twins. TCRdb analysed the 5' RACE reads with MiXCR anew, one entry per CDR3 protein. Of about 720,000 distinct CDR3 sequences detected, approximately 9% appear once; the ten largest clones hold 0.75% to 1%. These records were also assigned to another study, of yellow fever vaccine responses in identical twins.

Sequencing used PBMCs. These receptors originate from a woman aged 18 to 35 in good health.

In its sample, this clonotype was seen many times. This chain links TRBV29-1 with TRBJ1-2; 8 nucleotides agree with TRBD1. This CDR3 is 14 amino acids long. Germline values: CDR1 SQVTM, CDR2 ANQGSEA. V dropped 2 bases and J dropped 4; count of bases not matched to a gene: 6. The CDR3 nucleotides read TGCAGCGTTGAAACCCAGGGGGCAGGCTATGGCTACACCTTC. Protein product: CSVETQGAGYGYTF.

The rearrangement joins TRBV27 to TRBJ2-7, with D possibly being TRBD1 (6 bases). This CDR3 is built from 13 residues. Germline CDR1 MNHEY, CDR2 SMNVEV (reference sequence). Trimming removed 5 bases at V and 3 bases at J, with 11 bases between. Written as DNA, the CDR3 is TGTGCCAGCAGTCAGAGACAGGACTACGAGCAGTACTTC. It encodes CASSQRQDYEQYF.

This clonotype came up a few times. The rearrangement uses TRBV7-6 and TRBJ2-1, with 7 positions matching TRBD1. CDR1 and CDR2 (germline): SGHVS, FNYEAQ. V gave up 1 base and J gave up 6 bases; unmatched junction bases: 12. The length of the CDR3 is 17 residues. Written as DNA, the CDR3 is TGTGCCAGCAGCTTAGGGCCGGGACAGAATCATCGCAATGAGCAGTTCTTC. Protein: CASSLGPGQNHRNEQFF.

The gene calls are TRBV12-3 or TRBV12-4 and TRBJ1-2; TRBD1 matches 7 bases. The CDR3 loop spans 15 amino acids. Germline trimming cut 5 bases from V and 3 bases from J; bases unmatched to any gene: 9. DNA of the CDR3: TGTGCCAGCAGTAGCCTCGGACAGGCATACTATGGCTACACCTTC. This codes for CASSSLGQAYYGYTF.

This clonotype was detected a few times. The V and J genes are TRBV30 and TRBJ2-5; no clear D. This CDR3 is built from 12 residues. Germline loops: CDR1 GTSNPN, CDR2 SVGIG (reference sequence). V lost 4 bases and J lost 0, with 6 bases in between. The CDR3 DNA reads TGTGCCTGGAACTTAAACCAAGAGACCCAGTACTTC. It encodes CAWNLNQETQYF.

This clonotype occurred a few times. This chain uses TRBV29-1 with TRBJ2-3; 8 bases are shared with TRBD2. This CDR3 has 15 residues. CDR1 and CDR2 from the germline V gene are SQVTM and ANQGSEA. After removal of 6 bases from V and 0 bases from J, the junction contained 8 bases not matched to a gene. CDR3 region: CSVDTSGSSTDTQYF. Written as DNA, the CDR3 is TGCAGCGTGGATACTAGCGGATCTAGCACAGATACGCAGTATTTT.

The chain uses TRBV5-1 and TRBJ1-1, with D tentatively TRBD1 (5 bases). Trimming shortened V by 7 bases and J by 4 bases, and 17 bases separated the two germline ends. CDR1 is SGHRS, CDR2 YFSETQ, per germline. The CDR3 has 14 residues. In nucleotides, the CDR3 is TGCGCCAGCCAGGGTGGAGGGGCAGGCACTGAAGCTTTCTTT. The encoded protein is CASQGGGAGTEAFF. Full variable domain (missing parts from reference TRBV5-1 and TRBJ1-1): KAGVTQTPRYLIKTRGQQVTLSCSPISGHRSVSWYQQTPGQGLQFLFEYFSETQRNKGNFPGRFSGRQFSNSRSEMNVSTLELGDSALYLCASQGGGAGTEAFFGQGTRLTVV.

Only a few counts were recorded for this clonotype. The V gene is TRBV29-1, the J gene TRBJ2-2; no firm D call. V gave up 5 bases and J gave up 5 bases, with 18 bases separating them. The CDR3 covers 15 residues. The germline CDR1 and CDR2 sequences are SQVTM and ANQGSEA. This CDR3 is CSVLIPWTETGELFF. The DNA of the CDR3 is TGCAGCGTTTTGATACCTTGGACGGAAACCGGGGAGCTGTTTTTT.

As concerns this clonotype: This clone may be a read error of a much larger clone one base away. CDR3 DNA sequence: TGTGCCAGCAGCAAGACAGAGAATGAGCAGTTCTTC. Translated, it gives CASSKTENEQFF. The chain joins TRBV11-3 to TRBJ2-1; tentative D call: TRBD1 (5 bases). Germline CDR1 and CDR2: SGHNT and YENEEA. V was clipped by 5 bases and J by 7 bases, with 9 bases between them. The length of the CDR3 is 12 residues.

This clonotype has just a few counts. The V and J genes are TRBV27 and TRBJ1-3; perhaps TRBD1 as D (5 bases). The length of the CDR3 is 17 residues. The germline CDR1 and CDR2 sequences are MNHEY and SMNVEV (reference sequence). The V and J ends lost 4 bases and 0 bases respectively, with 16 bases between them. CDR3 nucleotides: TGTGCCAGCAGTTCCCTTCTGCCAGGGCTCTCTGGAAACACCATATATTTT. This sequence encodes CASSSLLPGLSGNTIYF.

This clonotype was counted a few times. The DNA of the CDR3 is TGTGCCAGCAGTGGCATTGGGGGGGGGAAGGATGAGCAGTTCTTC. This gives the protein CASSGIGGGKDEQFF. The chain combines TRBV25-1 with TRBJ2-1; TRBD2 matches at 7 bases. There are 15 residues in the CDR3. The V and J ends lost 4 bases and 8 bases, in that order; junction bases with no gene match: 11. Germline V lookup: CDR1 MGHDK, CDR2 SYGVNS.

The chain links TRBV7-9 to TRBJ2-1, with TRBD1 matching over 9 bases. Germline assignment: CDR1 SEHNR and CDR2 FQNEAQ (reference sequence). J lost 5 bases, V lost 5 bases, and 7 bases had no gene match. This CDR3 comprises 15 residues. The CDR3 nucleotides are TGTGCCAGCAGCCACGGGGACAGGGAAAACAATGAGCAGTTCTTC. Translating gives CASSHGDRENNEQFF. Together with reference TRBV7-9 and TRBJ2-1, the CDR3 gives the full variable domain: DTGVSQNPRHKITKRGQNVTFRCDPISEHNRLYWYRQTLGQGPEFLTYFQNEAQLEKSRLLSDRFSAERPKGSFSTLEIQRTEQGDSAMYLCASSHGDRENNEQFFGPGTRLTVL.

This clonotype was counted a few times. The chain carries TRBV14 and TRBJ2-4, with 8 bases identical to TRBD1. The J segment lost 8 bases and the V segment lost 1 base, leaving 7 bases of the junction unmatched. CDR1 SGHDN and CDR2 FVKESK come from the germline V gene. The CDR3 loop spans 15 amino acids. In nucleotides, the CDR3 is TGTGCCAGCAGCCAAGGGACAGGGCTGAAGGACATTCAGTACTTC. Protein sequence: CASSQGTGLKDIQYF.

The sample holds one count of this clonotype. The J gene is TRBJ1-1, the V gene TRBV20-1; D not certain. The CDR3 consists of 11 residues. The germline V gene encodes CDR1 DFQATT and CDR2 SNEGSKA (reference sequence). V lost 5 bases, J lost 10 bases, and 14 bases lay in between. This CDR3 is CSAPRGPVAFF. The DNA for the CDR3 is TGCAGTGCTCCACGTGGGCCTGTAGCTTTCTTT.

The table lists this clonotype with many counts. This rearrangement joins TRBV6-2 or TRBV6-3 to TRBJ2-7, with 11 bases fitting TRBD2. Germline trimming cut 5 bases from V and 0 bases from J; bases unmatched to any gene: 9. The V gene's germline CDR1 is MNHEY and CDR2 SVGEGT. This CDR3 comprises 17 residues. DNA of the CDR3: TGTGCCAGCAGTACGGGACTAGCGGAGCTCAACTCCTACGAGCAGTACTTC. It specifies CASSTGLAELNSYEQYF.

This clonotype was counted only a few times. CDR3 DNA: TGTGCCAGCACCCTATGGCTTGTCGACGAGCAGTACTTC. Encoded protein: CASTLWLVDEQYF. This rearrangement joins TRBV5-5 to TRBJ2-7, with D hard to call. CDR3 length: 13 residues. Germline values: CDR1 SGHKS, CDR2 YYEKEE (reference sequence). The ends were cut back, 6 bases at V and 5 bases at J, with 15 bases in the middle.

CDR3 nucleotide sequence: TGCAGCGTTGAATACAGGCAATTGGTCACTGGGGCCAACGTCCTGACTTTC. As protein: CSVEYRQLVTGANVLTF. V usage is TRBV29-1 and J usage is TRBJ2-6, with D possibly TRBD1 on 5 matching bases. Germline-derived CDR1 and CDR2 are SQVTM and ANQGSEA. The CDR3 is made up of 17 amino acids. Trimming pared 2 bases from V and 2 bases from J, leaving 16 bases between.

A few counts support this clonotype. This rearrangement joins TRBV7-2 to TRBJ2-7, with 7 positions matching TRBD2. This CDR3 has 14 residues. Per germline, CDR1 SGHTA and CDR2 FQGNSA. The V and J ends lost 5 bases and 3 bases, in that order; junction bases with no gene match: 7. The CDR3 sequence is CASSQSSGVYEQYF. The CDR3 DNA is TGTGCCAGCAGCCAATCGAGCGGGGTCTACGAGCAGTACTTC.

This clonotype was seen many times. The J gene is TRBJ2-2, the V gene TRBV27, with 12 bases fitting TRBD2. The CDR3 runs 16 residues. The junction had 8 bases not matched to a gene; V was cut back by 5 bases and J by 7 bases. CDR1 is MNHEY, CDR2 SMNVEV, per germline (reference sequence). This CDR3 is CASSPLTSGGNGELFF. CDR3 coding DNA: TGTGCCAGCAGTCCTCTGACTAGCGGGGGAAACGGGGAGCTGTTTTTT.

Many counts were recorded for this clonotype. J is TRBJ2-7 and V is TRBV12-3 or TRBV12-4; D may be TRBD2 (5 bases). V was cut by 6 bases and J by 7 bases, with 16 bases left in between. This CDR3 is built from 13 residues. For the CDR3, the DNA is TGTGCCAGCAGCCCTAGCCTGACGGGGGAGCAGTACTTC. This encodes CASSPSLTGEQYF.

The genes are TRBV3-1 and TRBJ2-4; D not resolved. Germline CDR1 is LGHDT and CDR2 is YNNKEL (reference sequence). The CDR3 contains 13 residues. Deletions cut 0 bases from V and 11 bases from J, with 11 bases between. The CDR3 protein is CASSQEYAVVQYF. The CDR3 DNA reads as TGTGCCAGCAGCCAAGAGTACGCGGTAGTTCAGTACTTC.

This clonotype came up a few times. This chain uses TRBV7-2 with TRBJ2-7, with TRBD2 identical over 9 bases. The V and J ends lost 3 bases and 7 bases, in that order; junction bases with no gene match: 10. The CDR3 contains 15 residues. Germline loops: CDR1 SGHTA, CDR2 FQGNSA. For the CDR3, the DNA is TGTGCCAGCAGCTTGGCCGGGACTAGCCTGGGAGAGCAGTACTTC. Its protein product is CASSLAGTSLGEQYF.

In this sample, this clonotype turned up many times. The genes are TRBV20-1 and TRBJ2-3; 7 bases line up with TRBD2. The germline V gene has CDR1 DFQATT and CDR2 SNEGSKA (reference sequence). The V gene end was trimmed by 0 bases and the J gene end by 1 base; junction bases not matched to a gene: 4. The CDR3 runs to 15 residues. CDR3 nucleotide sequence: TGCAGTGCTAGAGATGGGAGGGAGGGCACAGATACGCAGTATTTT. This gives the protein CSARDGREGTDTQYF.

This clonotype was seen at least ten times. The CDR3, as DNA: TGTGCCAGCAGTGACCCGAGGACAGGGGAGGGGAACATTCAGTACTTC. This sequence encodes CASSDPRTGEGNIQYF. The V and J genes are TRBV25-1 and TRBJ2-4, with 9 bases matching TRBD1. V lost 3 bases to trimming and J lost 7 bases; unmatched junction nucleotides: 10. CDR1 MGHDK and CDR2 SYGVNS come from the germline V gene. The CDR3 is 16 residues long.

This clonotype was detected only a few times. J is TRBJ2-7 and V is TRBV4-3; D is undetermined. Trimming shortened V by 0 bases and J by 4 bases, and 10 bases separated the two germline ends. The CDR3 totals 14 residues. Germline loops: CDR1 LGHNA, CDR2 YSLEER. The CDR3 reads CASSQEPTMYEQYF. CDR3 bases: TGCGCCAGCAGCCAAGAACCGACGATGTACGAGCAGTACTTC.